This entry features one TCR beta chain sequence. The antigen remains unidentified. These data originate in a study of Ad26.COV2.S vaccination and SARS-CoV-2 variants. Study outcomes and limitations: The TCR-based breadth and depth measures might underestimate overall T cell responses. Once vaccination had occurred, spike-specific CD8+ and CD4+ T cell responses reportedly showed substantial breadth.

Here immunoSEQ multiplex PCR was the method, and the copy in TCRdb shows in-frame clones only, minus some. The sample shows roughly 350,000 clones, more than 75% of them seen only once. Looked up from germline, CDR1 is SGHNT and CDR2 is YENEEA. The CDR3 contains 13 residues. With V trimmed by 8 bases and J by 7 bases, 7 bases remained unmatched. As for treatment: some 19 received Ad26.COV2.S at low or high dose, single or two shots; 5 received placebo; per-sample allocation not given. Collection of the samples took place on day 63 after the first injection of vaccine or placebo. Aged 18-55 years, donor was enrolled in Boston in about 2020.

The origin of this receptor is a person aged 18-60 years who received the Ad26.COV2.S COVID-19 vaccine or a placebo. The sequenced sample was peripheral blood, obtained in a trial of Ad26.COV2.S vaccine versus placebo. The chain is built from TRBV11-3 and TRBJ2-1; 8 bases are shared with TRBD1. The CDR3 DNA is TGTGCCAGCTCCAGGACAGGGCGAAATGAGCAGTTCTTC. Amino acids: CASSRTGRNEQFF.